This TCR beta chain was captured in a study of spatial heterogeneity in lung cancer. TCRdb re-called the 5' RACE reads through MiXCR, storing one row per CDR3 protein. The table shows fewer than 150,000 distinct CDR3 sequences, with 11% occurring only once. The CDR3 covers 14 residues. V lost 4 bases, J lost 4 bases, and 12 bases lay in between. The germline CDR1 and CDR2 sequences are LGHNA and YNFKEQ. Time point in this sample: blood at routine non-recurrence follow-up after resection. Whole RNA was taken from tumor, nontumor lung or frozen PBMC; it was then sequenced unsorted. The chain combines TRBV4-2 with TRBJ2-3; weak D call: TRBD2 (5 bases). This receptor was obtained from a female donor with early-stage non-small cell lung cancer. The material sequenced was PBMCs, taken at follow-up. The CDR3 DNA sequence: TGTGCCAGCAGCCGAGGGCGGCAGTCAGATACGCAGTATTTT. This sequence encodes CASSRGRQSDTQYF.